The 2 T cell receptor beta chains below were found in one sample sequenced in a study of T cell responses to AZD1222 COVID-19 vaccine. Libraries were prepared by immunoSEQ multiplex PCR; TCRdb keeps only in-frame clonotypes and omits some of them. The repertoire holds roughly 150,000 clones, with 70% to 90% as singletons. The source was peripheral blood, collected after recovery from COVID-19. These receptors originate from an adult who had recovered from COVID-19.

The gene calls are TRBV9 and TRBJ2-7, with 9 bases matching TRBD1. This CDR3 is 15 amino acids long. Unmatched junction bases numbered 9, after V lost 4 bases and J lost 4 bases. Germline values: CDR1 SGDLS, CDR2 YYNGEE. CDR3 in amino acids: CASSPPGTGRYEQYF. For the CDR3, the DNA is TGTGCCAGCAGCCCCCCCGGGACAGGGCGATACGAGCAGTACTTC.

The chain uses TRBV18 and TRBJ1-2; unclear D gene. Germline CDR1 reads KGHSH; CDR2 reads LQKENI. The CDR3 runs 15 residues. V lost 2 bases to trimming and J lost 1 base, with 11 bases between them. Here the CDR3 reads CASSPSAEVNYGYTF. The CDR3 region has the DNA TGTGCCAGCTCACCATCGGCGGAAGTTAACTATGGCTACACCTTC. The full variable domain, in which reference TRBV18 and TRBJ1-2 provide the parts outside the CDR3, is NAGVMQNPRHLVRRRGQEARLRCSPMKGHSHVYWYRQLPEEGLKFMVYLQKENIIDESGMPKERFSAEFPKEGPSILRIQQVVRGDSAAYFCASSPSAEVNYGYTFGSGTRLTVV.